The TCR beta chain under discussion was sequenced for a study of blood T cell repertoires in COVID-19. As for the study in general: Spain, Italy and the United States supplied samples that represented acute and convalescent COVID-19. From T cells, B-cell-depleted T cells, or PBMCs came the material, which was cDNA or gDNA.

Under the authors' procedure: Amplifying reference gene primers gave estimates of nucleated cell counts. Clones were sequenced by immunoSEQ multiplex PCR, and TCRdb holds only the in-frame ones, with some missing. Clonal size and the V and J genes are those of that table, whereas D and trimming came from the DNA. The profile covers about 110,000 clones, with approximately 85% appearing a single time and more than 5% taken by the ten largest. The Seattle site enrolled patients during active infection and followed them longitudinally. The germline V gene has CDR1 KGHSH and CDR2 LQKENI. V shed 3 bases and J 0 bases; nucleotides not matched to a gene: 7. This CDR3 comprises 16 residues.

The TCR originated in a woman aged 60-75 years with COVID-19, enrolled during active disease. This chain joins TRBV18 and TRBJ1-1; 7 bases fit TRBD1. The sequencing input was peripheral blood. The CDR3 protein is CASSPLEGAMNTEAFF. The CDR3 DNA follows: TGTGCCAGCTCACCTCTTGAGGGGGCGATGAACACTGAAGCTTTCTTT.